This entry lists 10 T cell receptor beta chains sequenced from one sample in a study of blood T cell repertoires in COVID-19. Clones were read by immunoSEQ multiplex PCR, and TCRdb kept only the in-frame ones, dropping some. The repertoire holds about 270,000 clones, with around nine tenths as singletons. Material: PBMCs or T cells enriched from blood (not recorded which). The receptors come from a woman between 18 and 30 years old who had recovered from COVID-19.

The J gene is TRBJ1-6, the V gene TRBV11-3, with TRBD1 matching 8 bases. J was trimmed by 4 bases and V by 5 bases; bases with no gene match: 7. The CDR3 runs 16 residues. Germline CDR1 SGHNT, CDR2 YENEEA. CDR3 protein: CASSSGQGGYNSPLHF. CDR3 DNA: TGTGCCAGCAGCAGTGGACAGGGAGGTTATAATTCACCCCTCCACTTT.

This clone was detected once. The chain joins TRBV19 to TRBJ2-1, with D perhaps matching TRBD2 (7 bases). The CDR3 extends over 16 amino acids. Trimming shortened V by 7 bases and J by 1 base, and 17 bases separated the two germline ends. The germline CDR1 and CDR2 sequences are LNHDA and SQIVND (reference sequence). The CDR3 sequence: CASTALGGGSYNEQFF. CDR3 sequence (DNA): TGTGCCAGTACCGCCTTGGGAGGGGGTTCCTACAATGAGCAGTTCTTC.

The chain has TRBV25-1 and TRBJ1-4; perhaps TRBD1 as D (6 bases). V was cut by 6 bases and J by 5 bases, with 19 bases left in between. This CDR3 comprises 16 residues. Germline CDR1 reads MGHDK; CDR2 reads SYGVNS. As DNA, the CDR3 is TGTGCCAGCAGACCTGCCGGGACATCAGGGAATGAAAAACTGTTTTTT. This gives the protein CASRPAGTSGNEKLFF.

As DNA, the CDR3 is TGTGCCAGCAGCGTAGTCCCAAGACAGGGAAACACCATATATTTT. Translating gives CASSVVPRQGNTIYF. This chain uses TRBV9 with TRBJ1-3, with a weak D call TRBD1 (5 bases). The V end lost 0 bases, the J end lost 4 bases, and 11 bases lay between the germline ends. The germline gives CDR1 SGDLS, CDR2 YYNGEE. This CDR3 region has 15 residues.

The V and J genes are TRBV28 and TRBJ1-2, with TRBD1 as a possible D gene (6 bases). The CDR3 has 13 residues. Germline CDR1 is MDHEN and CDR2 is SYDVKM. Trimming removed 5 bases at V and 4 bases at J, with 11 bases between. CDR3 loop: CASSLRDTYGYTF. CDR3 sequence (DNA): TGTGCCAGCAGTCTCCGGGACACCTATGGCTACACCTTC.

Remarks on this clone: Other DNA sequences in this sample translate to the same CDR3. This chain uses TRBV6-5 with TRBJ1-3; D gene unclear. Per the germline V gene, CDR1 is MNHEY and CDR2 is SVGAGI. V dropped 9 bases and J dropped 1 base, with 7 bases sitting between them. This CDR3 region has 12 residues. The CDR3 loop is CASRGSGNTIYF. The CDR3, as DNA: TGTGCCAGTAGAGGATCTGGAAACACCATATATTTT.

V is TRBV7-3 and J is TRBJ1-3, with D perhaps matching TRBD1 (5 bases). Germline assignment: CDR1 SGHTA and CDR2 FQGTGA. V shed 4 bases and J shed 6 bases, with 13 bases lying between them. This CDR3 has 14 amino acids. CDR3 protein: CASSSRGTENTIYF. In DNA form, the CDR3 reads TGTGCCAGCAGCTCCCGGGGGACCGAAAACACCATATATTTT.

The rearrangement uses TRBV7-3 and TRBJ2-1, with D possibly matching TRBD2 (6 bases). The germline V and J ends were trimmed by 2 bases and 5 bases, with 10 bases remaining between them. CDR1 SGHTA and CDR2 FQGTGA come from the germline V gene. CDR3 length: 14 amino acids. The CDR3 region has the DNA TGTGCCAGCAGCTTAGGGCTAGCGAACAATGAGCAGTTCTTC. This sequence encodes CASSLGLANNEQFF. Drawing the rest from reference TRBV7-3 and TRBJ2-1, the complete variable domain is GAGVSQTPSNKVTEKGKYVELRCDPISGHTALYWYRQSLGQGPEFLIYFQGTGAADDSGLPNDRFFAVRPEGSVSTLKIQRTERGDSAVYLCASSLGLANNEQFFGPGTRLTVL.

This chain links TRBV19 with TRBJ2-3; TRBD1 matches 8 bases. Germline CDR1 LNHDA, CDR2 SQIVND (reference sequence). This CDR3 spans 15 amino acids. The junction had 7 bases not matched to a gene; V was cut back by 4 bases and J by 4 bases. In nucleotides, the CDR3 is TGTGCCAGTAGTAAATTCCCGACAGGGGCAGATACGCAGTATTTT. Its protein is CASSKFPTGADTQYF.

The table lists this clone with a few counts. This rearrangement joins TRBV19 to TRBJ2-1; TRBD2 aligns across 8 bases. This CDR3 has 14 amino acids. With 3 bases clipped from V and 9 bases from J, the junction kept 7 bases outside the gene matches. Germline V CDR1 and CDR2: LNHDA, SQIVND (reference sequence). The CDR3 loop is CASSITGGPVEQFF. DNA for the CDR3: TGTGCCAGTAGTATCACGGGGGGGCCCGTTGAGCAGTTCTTC. The entire variable domain, with the rest obtained from reference TRBV19 and TRBJ2-1, is as follows: DGGITQSPKYLFRKEGQNVTLSCEQNLNHDAMYWYRQDPGQGLRLIYYSQIVNDFQKGDIAEGYSVSREKKESFPLTVTSAQKNPTAFYLCASSITGGPVEQFFGPGTRLTVL.